The clone carrying this TCR beta chain was seen a handful of times. TCRdb processed the RACE reads anew with MiXCR; each CDR3 protein has one entry. The data show around 50,000 distinct CDR3 sequences, 7% to 10% seen once. Trimming took off 2 bases at V and 2 bases at J, with 6 bases between the two ends. This CDR3 comprises 13 residues. The germline V gene encodes CDR1 MNHEY and CDR2 SVGEGT. This sample is part of a study of human T cells and chemical hapten exposure. Whole-study context: On roughly 2 cm by roughly 2 cm of upper inner arm skin, sensitization was performed with 2% DPC. Patch tests of 0.01% DPC on the upper back were read at 6 days.

Time point indicated: patch test 1, 2 weeks after DPC sensitization. Noted treatment: therapeutic diphenylcyclopropenone sensitization with weekly scalp DPC. The drawing of blood occurred before each patch test was applied. Someone pulled total RNA out of unfractionated whole blood. The sample in question was whole blood, obtained in connection with sensitization to the hapten diphenylcyclopropenone (DPC). The source is a woman in her 40s with alopecia areata. Some clones in this sample may be carry-over from other donors' samples. V usage is TRBV6-2 or TRBV6-3 and J usage is TRBJ1-1; D gene uncertain. The CDR3 sequence: CASSYRDNTEAFF. In nucleotides, the CDR3 is TGTGCCAGCAGTTACAGGGATAACACTGAAGCTTTCTTT.